This T cell receptor beta chain was recorded in a study of blood T cells in healthy people across ages. Overall study results and limits: Naive and antigen-experienced cells could not be conclusively compared, given unsorted PBMCs. TCR beta diversity, measured per million T cells, fell in a roughly linear way with age.

A second PCR, run for roughly 7 to 12 cycles, used a sample-barcoded 5' primer plus a J-beta primer mix. TCRdb reprocessed the 5' RACE reads via MiXCR and lists one record per CDR3 protein. The sample records 700,000 or so distinct CDR3 sequences, around 43% being singletons. For every donor, a draw yielded 8.5 to 10 milliliters of peripheral blood. The authors isolated at least 6 million PBMCs per sample. Note on this clonotype: Its target is not known.

Germline V lookup: CDR1 LGHNA, CDR2 YNFKEQ. V gave up 1 base and J gave up 0 bases, with 9 bases separating them. CDR3 length: 15 residues. The V gene is TRBV4-2, the J gene TRBJ2-5, with D unresolved. The sequence was obtained from an elderly man in good health. Sequencing was done on a sample of blood. As DNA, the CDR3 is TGTGCCAGCAGCCAAGGGGCCACCAACCAAGAGACCCAGTACTTC. This codes for CASSQGATNQETQYF.